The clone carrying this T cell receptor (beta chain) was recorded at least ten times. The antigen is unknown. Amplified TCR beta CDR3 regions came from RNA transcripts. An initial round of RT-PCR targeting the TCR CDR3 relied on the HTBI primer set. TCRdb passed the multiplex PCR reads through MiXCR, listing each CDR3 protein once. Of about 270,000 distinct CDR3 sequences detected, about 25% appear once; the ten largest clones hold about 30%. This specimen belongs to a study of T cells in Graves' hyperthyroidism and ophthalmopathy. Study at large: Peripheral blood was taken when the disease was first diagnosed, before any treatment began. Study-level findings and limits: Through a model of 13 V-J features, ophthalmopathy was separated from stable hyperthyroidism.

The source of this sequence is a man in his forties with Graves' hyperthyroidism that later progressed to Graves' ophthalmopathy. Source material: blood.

The DNA for the CDR3 is TGTGCCAGCAGTTTAGGGGGAGTAACGATCGCTGAAGCTTTCTTT. It is translated as CASSLGGVTIAEAFF. The rearrangement joins TRBV12-3 or TRBV12-4 to TRBJ1-1; D is undetermined. V lost 1 base to trimming and J lost 6 bases, with 15 bases between them. The CDR3 covers 15 residues.